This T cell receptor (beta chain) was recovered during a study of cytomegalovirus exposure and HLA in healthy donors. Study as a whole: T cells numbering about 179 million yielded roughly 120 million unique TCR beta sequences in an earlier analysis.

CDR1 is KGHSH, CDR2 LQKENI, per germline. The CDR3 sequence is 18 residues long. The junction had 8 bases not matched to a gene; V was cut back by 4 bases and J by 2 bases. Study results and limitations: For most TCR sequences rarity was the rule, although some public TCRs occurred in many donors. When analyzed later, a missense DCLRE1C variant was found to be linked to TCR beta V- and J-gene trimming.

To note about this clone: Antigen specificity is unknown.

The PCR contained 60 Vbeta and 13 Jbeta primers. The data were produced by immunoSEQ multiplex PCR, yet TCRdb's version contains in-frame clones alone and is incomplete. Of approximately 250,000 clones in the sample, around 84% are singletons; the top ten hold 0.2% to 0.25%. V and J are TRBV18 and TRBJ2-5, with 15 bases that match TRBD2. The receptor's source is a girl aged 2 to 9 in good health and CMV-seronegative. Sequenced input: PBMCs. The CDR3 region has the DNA TGTGCCAGCTCACTAGGACTAGCGGGAGGGTGGAATCAAGAGACCCAGTACTTC. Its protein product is CASSLGLAGGWNQETQYF.